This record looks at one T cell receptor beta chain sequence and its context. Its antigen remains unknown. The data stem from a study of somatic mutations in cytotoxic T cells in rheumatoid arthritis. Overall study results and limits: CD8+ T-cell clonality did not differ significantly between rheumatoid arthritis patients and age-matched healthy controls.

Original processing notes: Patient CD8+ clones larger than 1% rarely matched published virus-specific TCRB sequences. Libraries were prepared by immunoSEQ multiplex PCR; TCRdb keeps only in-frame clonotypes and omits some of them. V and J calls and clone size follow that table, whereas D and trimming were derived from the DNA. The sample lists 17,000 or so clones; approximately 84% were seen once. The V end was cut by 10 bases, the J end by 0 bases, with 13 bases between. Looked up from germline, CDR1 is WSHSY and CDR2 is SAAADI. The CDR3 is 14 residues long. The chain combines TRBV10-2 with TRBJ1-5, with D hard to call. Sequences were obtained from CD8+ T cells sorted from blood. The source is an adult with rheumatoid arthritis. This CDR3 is CATADRNSNQPQHF. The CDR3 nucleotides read TGCGCCACCGCGGACCGCAATAGCAATCAGCCCCAGCATTTT.